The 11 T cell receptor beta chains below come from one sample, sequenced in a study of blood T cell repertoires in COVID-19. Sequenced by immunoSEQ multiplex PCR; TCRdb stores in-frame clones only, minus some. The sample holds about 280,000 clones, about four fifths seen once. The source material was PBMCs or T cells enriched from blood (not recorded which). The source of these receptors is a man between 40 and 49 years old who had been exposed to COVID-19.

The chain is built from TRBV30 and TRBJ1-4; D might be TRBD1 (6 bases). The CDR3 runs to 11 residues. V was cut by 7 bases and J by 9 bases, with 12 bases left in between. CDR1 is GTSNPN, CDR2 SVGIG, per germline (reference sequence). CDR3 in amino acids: CAYRVEKKLFF. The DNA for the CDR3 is TGTGCCTACAGGGTGGAGAAAAAACTGTTTTTT.

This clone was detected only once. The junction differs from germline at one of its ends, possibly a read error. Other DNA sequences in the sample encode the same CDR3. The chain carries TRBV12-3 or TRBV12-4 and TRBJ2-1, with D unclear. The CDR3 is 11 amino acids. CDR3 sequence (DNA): TGTGCCAGCCTCTCCGACAATGAGCAGTTCTTC. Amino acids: CASLSDNEQFF.

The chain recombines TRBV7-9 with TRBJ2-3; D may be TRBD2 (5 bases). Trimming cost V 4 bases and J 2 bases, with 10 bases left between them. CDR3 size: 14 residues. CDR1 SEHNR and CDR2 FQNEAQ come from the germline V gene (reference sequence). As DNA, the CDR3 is TGTGCCAGCAGCTCGGAGCGGTCCACAGATACGCAGTATTTT. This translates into CASSSERSTDTQYF.

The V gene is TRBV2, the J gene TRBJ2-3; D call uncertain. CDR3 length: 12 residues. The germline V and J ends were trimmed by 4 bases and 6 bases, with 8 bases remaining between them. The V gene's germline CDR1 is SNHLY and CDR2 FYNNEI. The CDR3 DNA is TGTGCCAGCAGTGTAGGAGTTGATACGCAGTATTTT. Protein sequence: CASSVGVDTQYF.

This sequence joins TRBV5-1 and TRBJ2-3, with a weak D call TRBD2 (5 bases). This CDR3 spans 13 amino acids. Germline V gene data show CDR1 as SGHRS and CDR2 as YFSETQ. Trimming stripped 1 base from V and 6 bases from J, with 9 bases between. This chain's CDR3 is CASSLSWRDTQYF. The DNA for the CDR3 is TGCGCCAGCAGCTTGTCGTGGAGGGATACGCAGTATTTT.

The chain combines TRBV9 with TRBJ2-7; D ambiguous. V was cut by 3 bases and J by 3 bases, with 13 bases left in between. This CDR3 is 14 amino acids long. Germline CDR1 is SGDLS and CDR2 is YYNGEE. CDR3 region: CASSGRSLGYEQYF. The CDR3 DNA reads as TGTGCCAGCAGCGGACGAAGCCTAGGCTACGAGCAGTACTTC.

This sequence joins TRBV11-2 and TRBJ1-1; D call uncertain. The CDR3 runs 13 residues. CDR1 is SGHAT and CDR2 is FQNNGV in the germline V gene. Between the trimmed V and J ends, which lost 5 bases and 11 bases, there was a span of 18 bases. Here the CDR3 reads CASSLQQDTEAFF. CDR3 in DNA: TGTGCCAGCAGCCTACAGCAGGATACCGAGGCTTTCTTT.

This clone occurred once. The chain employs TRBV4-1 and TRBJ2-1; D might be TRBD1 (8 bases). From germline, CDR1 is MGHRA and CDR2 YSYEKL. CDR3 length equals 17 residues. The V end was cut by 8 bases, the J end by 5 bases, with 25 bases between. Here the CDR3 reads CASSGRGLGGPNNEQFF. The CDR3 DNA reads TGCGCCAGCTCCGGCAGGGGGCTGGGAGGGCCTAACAATGAGCAGTTCTTC.

The chain's CDR3 is CASSVGPGIYEQYF. In DNA form, the CDR3 reads TGTGCCAGCAGCGTGGGTCCGGGGATTTACGAGCAGTACTTC. The V gene is TRBV5-5, the J gene TRBJ2-7; a possible D gene is TRBD2 (5 bases). The CDR3 is made up of 14 amino acids. Trimming took 4 bases from V and 4 from J, leaving 15 bases between them. Germline assignment: CDR1 SGHKS and CDR2 YYEKEE (reference sequence).

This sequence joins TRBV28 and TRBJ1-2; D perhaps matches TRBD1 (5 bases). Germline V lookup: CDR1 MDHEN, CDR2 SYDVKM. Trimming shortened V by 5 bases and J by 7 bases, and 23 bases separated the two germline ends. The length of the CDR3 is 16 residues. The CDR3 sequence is CASSPPPRTGIGGYTF. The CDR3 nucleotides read TGTGCCAGCAGTCCACCCCCTAGAACAGGAATCGGTGGCTACACCTTC.

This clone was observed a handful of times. The CDR3 sequence: CAISQAGVGEQYF. The CDR3 nucleotides are TGTGCCATCTCACAAGCGGGAGTGGGCGAGCAGTACTTC. The V call is TRBV10-3, the J call TRBJ2-7, with 8 nucleotides matching TRBD2. V lost 8 bases to trimming and J lost 6 bases; unmatched junction nucleotides: 9. Germline loops: CDR1 ENHRY, CDR2 SYGVKD. This CDR3 has 13 amino acids.